This T cell receptor (beta chain) was identified in a study of blood T cells in healthy people across ages. Whole-study context: About one barcoded beta molecule per two T cells came from capture by template switching. General study results and limits: Those diversity estimates obtained from one million T cells were thought to be underestimates.

Total RNA amounts of at least 6 micrograms were extracted per sample. CDR1 and CDR2 from the germline V gene are SSHAT and FNYEAQ (reference sequence). The CDR3 consists of 13 residues. In its sample, this clonotype was seen once. Its target is not known. One base away lies a much larger clone, so this may be a sequencing read error. PCR was performed a second time for about 6 to 11 cycles using a sample-barcoded 5' primer and a J-beta primer mix. The authors tagged each cDNA molecule using a template-switch adaptor with 12 random nucleotides. TCRdb redid the calling of the 5' RACE reads with MiXCR, one entry per CDR3 protein. Counted here are some 880,000 distinct CDR3 sequences, around 34% occurring once; the ten biggest clones make up approximately 12%.

V gene TRBV7-7 combines with J gene TRBJ2-7; D gene uncertain. Sequenced: blood. The receptor's source is a man aged 18 to 30 in good health. The CDR3 region is CASSVGVAYEQYF. As DNA, the CDR3 is TGTGCTAGCAGCGTAGGTGTAGCCTACGAGCAGTACTTC.